These 10 T cell receptor beta chains were all obtained from the same sample, sequenced in a study of T cells expressing NK-cell markers (dated by TCRdb to 2020 to 2021). The library was built by means of 5' RACE. The instrument was an Illumina HiSeq 2000. Once TCRdb had reprocessed the reads, it stored one entry per CDR3 protein sequence and supplied no DNA. This sample's clone table shows some 300,000 distinct CDR3 sequences. In total, the top ten clones hold approximately 0.42% of the sample. Sequenced: blood T cells: a sorted CD56 or NKG2C T cell subset, CD4+ or CD8+ T cells, or bulk PBMC T cells (not recorded which). The origin of the receptors is a man aged 18-30 years in good health. Donor details come from another sample of the same person, matched by shared clones.

This sequence joins TRBV6-5 and TRBJ2-7; the TRBD2 assignment by TCRdb is unverifiable without DNA. The CDR3 covers 19 residues. Looked up from germline, CDR1 is MNHEY and CDR2 is SVGAGI. The CDR3 region is CASSYSTPLVAGGVGEQYF.

The gene calls are TRBV20-1 and TRBJ1-5; TCRdb outputs TRBD1, but without DNA this stays unchecked. In germline, CDR1 is DFQATT, CDR2 SNEGSKA (reference sequence). CDR3 length: 15 amino acids. This CDR3 reads CSAPFPSGGNQPQHF.

V usage is TRBV20-1 and J usage is TRBJ2-1; without DNA, the TCRdb call of TRBD2 cannot be checked. Germline CDR1 and CDR2: DFQATT and SNEGSKA (reference sequence). The CDR3 runs to 16 residues. CDR3 in amino acids: CSARGGRSGPYNEQFF.

The J gene is TRBJ1-5, the V gene TRBV12-3 or TRBV12-4. The CDR3 extends over 15 amino acids. The CDR3 region is CASSLSGNSNQPQHF.

This rearrangement joins TRBV19 to TRBJ1-2. The germline CDR1 and CDR2 sequences are LNHDA and SQIVND (reference sequence). The CDR3 runs 12 residues. CDR3 sequence reads: CASSIRDGGYTF. The full variable domain, its missing parts supplied by reference TRBV19 and TRBJ1-2, is DGGITQSPKYLFRKEGQNVTLSCEQNLNHDAMYWYRQDPGQGLRLIYYSQIVNDFQKGDIAEGYSVSREKKESFPLTVTSAQKNPTAFYLCASSIRDGGYTFGSGTRLTVV.

The chain employs TRBV5-5 and TRBJ2-5; TCRdb's assignment of TRBD1 cannot be checked, as there is no DNA. Germline loops: CDR1 SGHKS, CDR2 YYEKEE (reference sequence). This CDR3 spans 13 amino acids. The CDR3 here is CASSQTGLETQYF. Looking up the rest from reference TRBV5-5 and TRBJ2-5 gives the full variable domain: DAGVTQSPTHLIKTRGQQVTLRCSPISGHKSVSWYQQVLGQGPQFIFQYYEKEERGRGNFPDRFSARQFPNYSSELNVNALLLGDSALYLCASSQTGLETQYFGPGTRLLVL.

This chain's CDR3 is CASSFGGGPPAEQFF. The genes are TRBV7-2 and TRBJ2-1; TCRdb names TRBD2, which stays unverified in the absence of DNA. In germline, CDR1 is SGHTA, CDR2 FQGNSA. CDR3 size: 15 residues. Drawing the rest from reference TRBV7-2 and TRBJ2-1, the complete variable domain is GAGVSQSPSNKVTEKGKDVELRCDPISGHTALYWYRQSLGQGLEFLIYFQGNSAPDKSGLPSDRFSAERTGGSVSTLTIQRTQQEDSAVYLCASSFGGGPPAEQFFGPGTRLTVL.

This chain uses TRBV12-3 or TRBV12-4 with TRBJ1-2; absent DNA, TCRdb's TRBD1 call cannot be checked. The CDR3 runs to 15 residues. CDR3 sequence reads: CASSIDRVGNYGYTF.

The chain recombines TRBV12-3 or TRBV12-4 with TRBJ2-3; TCRdb proposes TRBD1, but this gene call is untestable without DNA. CDR3 length: 15 amino acids. This chain's CDR3 is CASSRQGASTDTQYF.

The chain couples TRBV2 to TRBJ2-1; lacking DNA, the TRBD1 call made by TCRdb goes unchecked. Germline CDR1 SNHLY, CDR2 FYNNEI. This CDR3 contains 15 residues. This chain's CDR3 is CASSWTGAGDNEQFF. The full variable domain, in which reference TRBV2 and TRBJ2-1 provide the parts outside the CDR3, is EPEVTQTPSHQVTQMGQEVILRCVPISNHLYFYWYRQILGQKVEFLVSFYNNEISEKSEIFDDQFSVERPDGSNFTLKIRSTKLEDSAMYFCASSWTGAGDNEQFFGPGTRLTVL.